This T cell receptor beta chain was sequenced in a study of T-cell memory formation after mild COVID-19. Looking at the study overall: Clusters were largely donor specific. Whole-study results and caveats: Clones that contracted from day 15 to 85 had balanced CD4/CD8; later expanders were CD4+ biased. Mainly CM and EM harbored the contracting CD4+ clones; mainly EMRA harbored the CD8+ ones.

Remarks on this clonotype: What it recognizes is unknown.

TCR alpha and TCR beta cDNA libraries carrying sample barcodes and UMIs were produced by 5'RACE using constant-segment primers. TCRdb used MiXCR to reprocess the 5' RACE reads, holding one entry per CDR3 protein. The top ten hold about 12% of the sample, which has approximately 480,000 distinct CDR3 sequences, roughly 18% seen once. The germline CDR1 and CDR2 sequences are MNHEY and SVGAGI. The CDR3 is 12 amino acids. V was trimmed by 4 bases and J by 6 bases, leaving 9 bases between them. What was sequenced was PBMCs or a T cell subset sorted from them (not recorded which). The source is an adult woman who had mild COVID-19 (a few samples of this study predate the infection). Cell type and time point are not known. This rearrangement joins TRBV6-5 to TRBJ1-1; D is uncertain. In nucleotides, the CDR3 is TGTGCCAGCAGTTCCCCCCCGGCTGAAGCTTTCTTT. Translation gives CASSSPPAEAFF.